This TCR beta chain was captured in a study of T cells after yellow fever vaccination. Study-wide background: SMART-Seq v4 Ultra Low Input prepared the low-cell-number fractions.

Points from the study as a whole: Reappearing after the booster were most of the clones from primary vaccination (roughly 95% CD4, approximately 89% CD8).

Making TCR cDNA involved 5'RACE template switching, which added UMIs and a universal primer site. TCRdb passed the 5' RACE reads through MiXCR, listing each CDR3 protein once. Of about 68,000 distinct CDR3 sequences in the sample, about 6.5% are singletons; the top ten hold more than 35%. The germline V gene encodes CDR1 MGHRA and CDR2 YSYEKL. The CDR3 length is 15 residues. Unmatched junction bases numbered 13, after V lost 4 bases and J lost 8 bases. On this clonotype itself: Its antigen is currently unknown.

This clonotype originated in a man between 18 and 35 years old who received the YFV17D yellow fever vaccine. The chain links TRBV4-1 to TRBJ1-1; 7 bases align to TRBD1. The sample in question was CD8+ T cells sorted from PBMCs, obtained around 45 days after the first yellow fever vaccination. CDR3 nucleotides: TGCGCCAGCAGCCTGACCATCAGGGGGAATCAGGAAGCTTTCTTT. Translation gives CASSLTIRGNQEAFF.